The clone carrying this T cell receptor beta chain was counted a single time. Authors' processing steps: Amplification from reference gene primers served as the basis for estimated nucleated cell counts. Using immunoSEQ multiplex PCR, the repertoire was profiled, and TCRdb retains in-frame clones only, with some absent. That table furnishes V, J and clone size, whereas the DNA furnished D and trimming. The sample lists about 230,000 clones; around 90% were seen once. The recovered donors of Cohort 3 showed two negative PCRs, clearance, or symptom resolution. The sample comes from a study of blood T cell repertoires in COVID-19. Study background: Collection of acute and convalescent COVID-19 samples took place in the United States, Italy and Spain.

V dropped 1 base and J dropped 3; count of bases not matched to a gene: 8. Germline V lookup: CDR1 SGHRS, CDR2 YFSETQ. This CDR3 region has 16 residues. The chain has TRBV5-1 and TRBJ2-3, with 7 bases identical to TRBD1. The sequence derives from a man aged 25-40 years who had recovered from COVID-19. The sample was PBMCs or T cells enriched from blood (not recorded which). The CDR3 nucleotides read TGCGCCAGCAGCTTGAGAGGGGGCCGAGGGACAGATACGCAGTATTTT. Its protein product is CASSLRGGRGTDTQYF.